This T cell receptor (beta chain) was sequenced in a study of CXCR3-negative and CXCR3-positive naive CD8 T cells. On the study more broadly: Sequencing brought in 120 million to 150 million TRB reads altogether, and each library got about 1.5 +/- 0.3 million. Study results and caveats: Much lower diversity was found in memory CD8+ cells, while both naive subsets had comparably high diversity. Upon cryopreservation, CXCR3 expression partially decreased, and most assays used fresh PBMCs. With surface CD5 comparable between naive subsets, TCR strength was estimated using properties derived from the TRB CDR3.

It was by 5' RACE with UMI labels that the TRB cDNA libraries were prepared. From its re-call of the 5' RACE reads, TCRdb lists each CDR3 protein once, without DNA. This repertoire includes some 56,000 distinct CDR3 sequences. A word on this clonotype: Its specificity is unknown.

The specimen sequenced was memory CD8+ T cells from blood. The source of this sequence is a human donor in good health. Some clones in this sample may be carry-over from other donors' samples.

CDR3 protein: CASRGGTSGYNEQFF. The chain uses TRBV7-8 and TRBJ2-1; with no DNA, the TCRdb D assignment of TRBD2 cannot be verified. The CDR3 runs 15 residues. Germline lookup yields CDR1 SGHVS and CDR2 FQNEAQ.